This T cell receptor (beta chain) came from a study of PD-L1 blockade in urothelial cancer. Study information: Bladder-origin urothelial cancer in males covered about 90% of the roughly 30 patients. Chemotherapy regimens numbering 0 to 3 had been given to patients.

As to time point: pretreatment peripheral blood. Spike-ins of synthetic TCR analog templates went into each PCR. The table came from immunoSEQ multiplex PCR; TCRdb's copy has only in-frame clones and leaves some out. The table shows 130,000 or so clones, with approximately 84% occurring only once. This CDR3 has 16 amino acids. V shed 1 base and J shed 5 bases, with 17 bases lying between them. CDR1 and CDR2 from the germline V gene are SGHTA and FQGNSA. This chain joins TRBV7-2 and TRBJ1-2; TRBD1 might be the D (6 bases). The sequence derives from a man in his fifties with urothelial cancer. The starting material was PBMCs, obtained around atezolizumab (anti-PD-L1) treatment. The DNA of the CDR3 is TGTGCCAGCAGCTTAGTCGGCCCAGGGGCTGAGTATGGCTACACCTTC. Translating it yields CASSLVGPGAEYGYTF.